The clone carrying this TCR beta chain has just one count. Germline CDR1 reads LNHDA; CDR2 reads SQIVND (reference sequence). The CDR3 sequence is 15 residues long. V lost 6 bases, J lost 7 bases, and 12 bases stayed unmatched. This sample is part of a study of blood T cell repertoires in COVID-19. The protocol was immunoSEQ multiplex PCR, while the TCRdb copy is restricted to in-frame clones and leaves out a portion. The sample shows roughly 300,000 clones, 85% to 90% of them seen only once. The sequence was collected from a man younger than 45 who had recovered from COVID-19. The chain links TRBV19 to TRBJ2-1; 7 nucleotides agree with TRBD2. Source material: PBMCs or T cells enriched from blood (not recorded which). The CDR3 coding sequence is TGTGCCAGTAGATTTGAGGGAGGGCCGAGAAATGAGCAGTTCTTC. It translates to CASRFEGGPRNEQFF.